The 5 T cell receptor beta chains below were found in one sample sequenced in a study of human T cells and chemical hapten exposure. Time point indicated: patch test 1, 2 weeks after DPC sensitization. Treatment here: therapeutic diphenylcyclopropenone sensitization with weekly scalp DPC. Researchers extracted total RNA from unfractionated whole blood. MiXCR was run by TCRdb on the RACE reads, yielding one entry per CDR3 protein. This sample has 40,000 to 50,000 distinct CDR3 sequences, with 4% found just once. The specimen was whole blood, collected in connection with sensitization to the hapten diphenylcyclopropenone (DPC). The receptors here all came from a middle-aged man with alopecia areata. Some clones in this sample may be carry-over from other donors' samples.

Ten or more counts support this clonotype. The rearrangement uses TRBV20-1 and TRBJ1-5, with D tentatively TRBD1 (5 bases). Germline V gene sequence: CDR1 DFQATT, CDR2 SNEGSKA (reference sequence). The CDR3 runs to 13 residues. Trimming shortened V by 6 bases and J by 5 bases, and 14 bases separated the two germline ends. CDR3 residues: CSASALGDQPQHF. Written as DNA, the CDR3 is TGCAGTGCAAGTGCATTGGGGGATCAGCCCCAGCATTTT.

This clonotype was observed a handful of times. The chain recombines TRBV20-1 with TRBJ1-5; possible D gene TRBD1, 6 bases. Germline lookup yields CDR1 DFQATT and CDR2 SNEGSKA (reference sequence). The CDR3 is made up of 15 amino acids. Trimming pared 6 bases from V and 0 bases from J, leaving 15 bases between. CDR3 residues: CSARTTGYSNQPQHF. For the CDR3, the DNA is TGCAGTGCCCGAACGACAGGTTATAGCAATCAGCCCCAGCATTTT.

CDR3 sequence: CSARDFQGSYNQPQHF. The CDR3 bases are TGCAGTGCTAGAGATTTCCAGGGGTCCTACAATCAGCCCCAGCATTTT. V gene TRBV20-1 combines with J gene TRBJ1-5; D is perhaps TRBD1 (6 bases). Trimming removed 0 bases at V and 3 bases at J, with 15 bases between. This CDR3 spans 16 amino acids. From germline, CDR1 is DFQATT and CDR2 SNEGSKA (reference sequence).

In its sample, this clonotype was seen a few times. The chain couples TRBV5-1 to TRBJ2-2, with D possibly being TRBD1 (5 bases). Germline V gives CDR1 SGHRS, CDR2 YFSETQ. The CDR3 length is 15 residues. With 2 bases removed from V and 3 bases from J, the gap between germline ends came to 11 bases. The CDR3, as DNA: TGCGCCAGCAGCTTCCCCGCACAGGACACCGGGGAGCTGTTTTTT. Translating gives CASSFPAQDTGELFF.

This clonotype showed up many times. The rearrangement uses TRBV6-5 and TRBJ2-1; the match to TRBD2 covers 10 bases. There are 16 residues in the CDR3. V dropped 5 bases and J dropped 4; count of bases not matched to a gene: 8. Germline assignment: CDR1 MNHEY and CDR2 SVGAGI. CDR3 region: CASSEGPAGGYNEQFF. The CDR3 bases are TGTGCCAGCAGTGAAGGACCAGCGGGAGGGTACAATGAGCAGTTCTTC.